The 10 T cell receptor beta chains listed next were all sequenced from one sample in a study of cytomegalovirus exposure and HLA in healthy donors (TCRdb year 2017). The library was prepared using the immunoSEQ multiplex PCR assay. For the multiplex PCR, a mixture combining 60 forward primers for TCR Vbeta segments and 13 reverse primers for TCR Jbeta segments was used. The source is immuneACCESS, and TCRdb retained only in-frame sequences with V and J called. Part of the clones is not carried over; for the studies checked, unresolved V genes explain less than half of this, and the remainder is unexplained. The sample records more than 85,000 clones, approximately 77% of which are singletons. The biggest ten clones account for over 6% of the sample. Sequenced sample: PBMCs. The receptors here all came from a female donor in good health and CMV-seronegative.

The CDR3, as DNA: TGTGCTAGTGGTTTGGGAATACAGGGGTTTGAGCAGTTCTTC. Translated, it gives CASGLGIQGFEQFF. This rearrangement joins TRBV12-5 to TRBJ2-1; 7 positions agree with TRBD1. The CDR3 is 14 amino acids. Germline CDR1 reads LGHNT; CDR2 reads FRNRAP. V trimming: 1 base; J trimming: 9 bases; junction bases outside the gene matches: 6.

Note on this clone: Other nucleotide sequences in the sample specify the same CDR3. The V call is TRBV9, the J call TRBJ2-7, with D possibly matching TRBD1 (6 bases). This CDR3 comprises 13 residues. V was clipped by 5 bases and J by 6 bases, with 15 bases between them. CDR1 SGDLS and CDR2 YYNGEE come from the germline V gene. In nucleotides, the CDR3 is TGTGCCAGCAGTGTTGGTACAGGGCTCGAGCAGTACTTC. Protein: CASSVGTGLEQYF.

The chain joins TRBV28 to TRBJ2-1; 8 bases line up with TRBD1. The CDR3 is 18 residues long. Unmatched junction bases numbered 14, after V lost 2 bases and J lost 5 bases. Germline values: CDR1 MDHEN, CDR2 SYDVKM. The CDR3 bases are TGTGCCAGCAGTTTAGGGCAGGGGGCGCTTTTGGCCAACAATGAGCAGTTCTTC. Amino acid sequence: CASSLGQGALLANNEQFF.

J is TRBJ1-1 and V is TRBV7-9; D possibly corresponds to TRBD1 (6 bases). The germline CDR1 and CDR2 sequences are SEHNR and FQNEAQ (reference sequence). V lost 5 bases to trimming and J lost 6 bases, with 16 bases between them. The CDR3 extends over 14 amino acids. CDR3 amino acids: CASSHNQGSSEAFF. The CDR3 nucleotides read TGTGCCAGCAGCCACAACCAGGGGTCTTCTGAAGCTTTCTTT.

The gene calls are TRBV19 and TRBJ1-1; D perhaps matches TRBD1 (5 bases). CDR1 LNHDA and CDR2 SQIVND come from the germline V gene (reference sequence). The CDR3 is made up of 11 amino acids. V was pared by 9 bases and J by 10 bases, with 15 bases between. CDR3 amino acids: CASRSGVTAFF. The CDR3 DNA reads TGTGCCAGCCGATCGGGGGTAACAGCTTTCTTT.

The V and J genes are TRBV19 and TRBJ2-1; 11 nucleotides align to TRBD2. Germline-derived CDR1 and CDR2 are LNHDA and SQIVND (reference sequence). J lost 9 bases, V lost 2 bases, and 9 bases had no gene match. The CDR3 extends over 16 amino acids. CDR3 in amino acids: CASSILTSGSRGEQFF. In DNA form, the CDR3 reads TGTGCCAGTAGTATACTCACTAGCGGGAGTCGGGGTGAGCAGTTCTTC.

The sample holds one count of this clone. The rearrangement uses TRBV5-1 and TRBJ2-7; 11 nucleotides align to TRBD1. V was pared by 1 base and J by 1 base, with 4 bases of the junction left unmatched. CDR1 is SGHRS, CDR2 YFSETQ, per germline. The CDR3 length is 16 residues. The CDR3: CASSLLRDRGSYEQYF. CDR3 nucleotide sequence: TGCGCCAGCAGCTTGCTTAGGGACAGGGGGTCCTACGAGCAGTACTTC. Complete variable domain (other parts from reference TRBV5-1 and TRBJ2-7): KAGVTQTPRYLIKTRGQQVTLSCSPISGHRSVSWYQQTPGQGLQFLFEYFSETQRNKGNFPGRFSGRQFSNSRSEMNVSTLELGDSALYLCASSLLRDRGSYEQYFGPGTRLTVT.

The rearrangement links TRBV9 to TRBJ2-1; 8 bases fit TRBD2. The germline V gene has CDR1 SGDLS and CDR2 YYNGEE. This CDR3 has 14 amino acids. V shed 0 bases, J shed 7 bases, and the junction held 3 bases outside the gene matches. The CDR3 spells CASSVAGTRNEQFF. CDR3 coding DNA: TGTGCCAGCAGCGTAGCTGGGACTAGAAATGAGCAGTTCTTC. Based on the CDR3 plus reference TRBV9 and TRBJ2-1, the full variable domain is DSGVTQTPKHLITATGQRVTLRCSPRSGDLSVYWYQQSLDQGLQFLIQYYNGEERAKGNILERFSAQQFPDLHSELNLSSLELGDSALYFCASSVAGTRNEQFFGPGTRLTVL.

This chain links TRBV5-6 with TRBJ2-7; D remains unclear. In germline, CDR1 is SGHDT, CDR2 YYEEEE. This CDR3 is 15 amino acids long. Trimming shortened V by 1 base and J by 2 bases, and 13 bases separated the two germline ends. CDR3 sequence reads: CASSLLDLEPYEQYF. DNA for the CDR3: TGTGCCAGCAGCTTGTTGGATCTAGAACCCTACGAGCAGTACTTC.

The DNA of the CDR3 is TGCGCCAGCAGCAGAACAGGGGGGGGTAGCACCGGGGAGCTGTTTTTT. This sequence encodes CASSRTGGGSTGELFF. The V gene is TRBV4-3, the J gene TRBJ2-2; weak D call: TRBD1 (8 bases). V was shortened by 5 bases and J by 4 bases, with 17 bases between the two germline ends. CDR1 and CDR2 (germline): LGHNA, YSLEER. CDR3 length: 16 residues.